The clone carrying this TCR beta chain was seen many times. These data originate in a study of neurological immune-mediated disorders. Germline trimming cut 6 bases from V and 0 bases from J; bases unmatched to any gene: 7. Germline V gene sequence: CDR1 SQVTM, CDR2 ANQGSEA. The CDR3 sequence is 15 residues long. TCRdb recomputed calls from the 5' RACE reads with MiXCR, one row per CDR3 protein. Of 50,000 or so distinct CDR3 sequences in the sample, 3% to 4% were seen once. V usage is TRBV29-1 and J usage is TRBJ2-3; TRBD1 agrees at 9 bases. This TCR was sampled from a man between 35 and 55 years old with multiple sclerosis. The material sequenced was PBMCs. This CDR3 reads CSVTGGRTSTDTQYF. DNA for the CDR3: TGCAGCGTCACAGGGGGCCGGACTAGCACAGATACGCAGTATTTT.